This TCR beta chain was recovered during a study of breast tumors, draining lymph nodes, adjacent tissues. The CDR3 runs 17 residues. V trimming: 1 base; J trimming: 4 bases; junction bases outside the gene matches: 10. Study observations and caveats: Luminal-like breast cancer showed significantly higher tumor–nontumor repertoire similarity than basal-like.

TCRdb processed the multiplex PCR reads anew with MiXCR; each CDR3 protein has one entry. Of 150,000 to 250,000 distinct CDR3 sequences in the sample, 31% are singletons; the top ten hold approximately 4.3%. Axillary draining lymph nodes of breast cancer patients supplied the node samples. The sample holds many counts of this clonotype. Its antigen remains unidentified. Input material: axillary lymph node tissue. This TCR derives from a female donor with breast cancer. Some clones in this sample may be carry-over from other donors' samples. The V and J genes are TRBV12-3 or TRBV12-4 and TRBJ2-5; 9 positions match TRBD1. For the CDR3, the DNA is TGTGCCAGCAGTTTAGGAACCGGGACAGGGTTTCGAGAGACCCAGTACTTC. Translation gives CASSLGTGTGFRETQYF.